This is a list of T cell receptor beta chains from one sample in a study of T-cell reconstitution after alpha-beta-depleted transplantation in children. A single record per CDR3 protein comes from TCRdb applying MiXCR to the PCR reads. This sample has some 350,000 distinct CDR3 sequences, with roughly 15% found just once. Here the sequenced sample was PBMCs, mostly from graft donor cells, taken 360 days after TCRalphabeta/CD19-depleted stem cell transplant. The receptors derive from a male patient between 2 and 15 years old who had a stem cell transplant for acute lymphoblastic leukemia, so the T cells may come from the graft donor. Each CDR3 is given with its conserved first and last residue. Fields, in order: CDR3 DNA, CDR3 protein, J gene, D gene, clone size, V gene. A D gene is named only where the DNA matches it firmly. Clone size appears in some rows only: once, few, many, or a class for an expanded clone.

TGTGCCAGCAGCTTTTCAGATTATGAAGCTTTCTTT CASSFSDYEAFF TRBJ1-1 . few TRBV5-6
TGTGCCAGCAGTTCAGCAGGGAGGGAAGCTTTCTTT CASSSAGREAFF TRBJ1-1 . . TRBV12-3/TRBV12-4
TGCGCCAGCAGCCAACTGACTAGCACAGATACGCAGTATTTT CASSQLTSTDTQYF TRBJ2-3 . few TRBV4-3
TGCAGCGTTGAAGATCGAACAGCGGGAGCTTTCTTT CSVEDRTAGAFF TRBJ1-1 . few TRBV29-1
TGTGCCAGCAGCGCCGCGTCCCCTTCCTACAATGAGCAGTTCTTC CASSAASPSYNEQFF TRBJ2-1 . few TRBV9
TGTGCCAGCAGCTTAGAGTACGGCCGGGCATGGACCTACGAGCAGTACTTC CASSLEYGRAWTYEQYF TRBJ2-7 . many TRBV7-8
TGCGCCAGCAGCCAGACCCCTTCCGGGACAGGGCTGAAGAATGAGCAGTTCTTC CASSQTPSGTGLKNEQFF TRBJ2-1 TRBD1 . TRBV4-1
TGTGCCAGCAGCACAAAGCACCTTTTTTCGGAGACCCAGTACTTC CASSTKHLFSETQYF TRBJ2-5 . few TRBV21-1
TGTGCCAGCAGCGCACGCTCTAGCGGGAGAAGATCTCTAGAGACCCAGTACTTC CASSARSSGRRSLETQYF TRBJ2-5 TRBD2 . TRBV11-2
TGTGCCAGCAGGAGGGCCGGTGTAGAGACCCAGTACTTC CASRRAGVETQYF TRBJ2-5 . few TRBV28
TGTGCCAGCAGTCCGGACCTTATCACAGATACGCAGTATTTT CASSPDLITDTQYF TRBJ2-3 . . TRBV6-2/TRBV6-3
TGTGCCAGCAGCCAAGCGAGCTTCCGCACAGATACGCAGTATTTT CASSQASFRTDTQYF TRBJ2-3 . many TRBV3-1
TGTGCCAGCAGCCTGAGGACAGGGAACAATCAGCCCCAGCATTTT CASSLRTGNNQPQHF TRBJ1-5 TRBD1 . TRBV7-8
TGCGCCAGCAGGCCTCGGACAGGGGTCGAGCAGTACTTC CASRPRTGVEQYF TRBJ2-7 TRBD1 many TRBV4-1
TGTGCCAGCAGTCTAGCCAGAGTGACCCAGTACTTC CASSLARVTQYF TRBJ2-5 . . TRBV12-3/TRBV12-4
TGTGCCAGCAGTTACTCGAGGCAGCAGCCCCAGCATTTT CASSYSRQQPQHF TRBJ1-5 . few TRBV6-2/TRBV6-3
TGTGCCAGCAGTTCCTACAGTGGGGGACAGTATGGCTACACCTTC CASSSYSGGQYGYTF TRBJ1-2 TRBD1 . TRBV12-3/TRBV12-4
TGTGCCAGCAGTTACTCCCCCTTAGAGACTAGCGGGTTCGTCTACGAGCAGTACTTC CASSYSPLETSGFVYEQYF TRBJ2-7 TRBD2 . TRBV6-2/TRBV6-3
TGTGCCAGCAGCCAAGATCGATCCGAGGGGCAGCCCCAGCATTTT CASSQDRSEGQPQHF TRBJ1-5 . once TRBV3-1
TGTGCCTGGAGTGACGGGGGCAATCAGCCCCAGCATTTT CAWSDGGNQPQHF TRBJ1-5 . . TRBV30
TGCAGTGCTAGAGATTTTGGAACTAGCGGTTACGAGCAGTACTTC CSARDFGTSGYEQYF TRBJ2-7 TRBD2 many TRBV20-1
TGTGCCAGCAGTGGGGGGGCGCGTCAAGAGACCCAGTACTTC CASSGGARQETQYF TRBJ2-5 . . TRBV2
TGCGCCAGCAGCCAACACGGGACAGGGGGCAACGAGCAGTACTTC CASSQHGTGGNEQYF TRBJ2-7 TRBD1 . TRBV4-1
TGTGCCAGCAGTTTTCCAGGGCGCCAGCCCCAGCATTTT CASSFPGRQPQHF TRBJ1-5 . many TRBV12-3/TRBV12-4
TGTGCCAGCAGTTATCTGGGCCAGAACATGAACACTGAAGCTTTCTTT CASSYLGQNMNTEAFF TRBJ1-1 . . TRBV6-2/TRBV6-3
TGTGCCAGCAGCTTGAGACAGGGGATGTACCAAGAGACCCAGTACTTC CASSLRQGMYQETQYF TRBJ2-5 TRBD1 many TRBV7-9
TGTGCCACCACGGAGCCGGATTCACCCCTCCACTTT CATTEPDSPLHF TRBJ1-6 . . TRBV28
TGTGCCAGCTCACCACGAGACAGGAGGTGGATGAACACTGAAGCTTTCTTT CASSPRDRRWMNTEAFF TRBJ1-1 . . TRBV18
TGTGCCAGCACCCTAGCCGGGGTCGCTGGAAACACCATATATTTT CASTLAGVAGNTIYF TRBJ1-3 . many TRBV7-9
TGCGCCAGCAGCTTGGTACTAGCGGGTTCGAGCTCCTACGAGCAGTACTTC CASSLVLAGSSSYEQYF TRBJ2-7 TRBD2 many TRBV5-1
TGTGCCAGCAGCCTGCAGGCGTTCTCCTACGAGCAGTACTTC CASSLQAFSYEQYF TRBJ2-7 . . TRBV7-2
TGCGCCAGCAGCCAAGATTTCGGGGGGCAAGAGACCCAGTACTTC CASSQDFGGQETQYF TRBJ2-5 TRBD2 few TRBV4-3
TGCAGCTCTTCTGGGGGACAGGGGGCTTATGGCTACACCTTC CSSSGGQGAYGYTF TRBJ1-2 TRBD1 many TRBV29-1
TGTGCCAGCAGTTTAGGGGACTCGGTCCCCACCGGGGAGCTGTTTTTT CASSLGDSVPTGELFF TRBJ2-2 . few TRBV28
TGTGCCAGCAGCAAGTTTAGGGGGGGACTAGCGGGAGGCTCGAACACCGGGGAGCTGTTTTTT CASSKFRGGLAGGSNTGELFF TRBJ2-2 TRBD2 . TRBV27
TGCGCCAGCAGCAGCGGGACAGCGGGAGATACGCAGTATTTT CASSSGTAGDTQYF TRBJ2-3 . . TRBV4-3
TGTGCCAGCAGCTTAGAGCTGGGACTGTTCACAGATACGCAGTATTTT CASSLELGLFTDTQYF TRBJ2-3 . few TRBV7-2
TGCAGCGTTGAAAAGCCGGACGGGTCCTACGAGCAGTACTTC CSVEKPDGSYEQYF TRBJ2-7 . many TRBV29-1
TGTGCCAGCAGCTTAGATACCACTTGGGACAGGGGGTTAGAAGAGACCCAGTACTTC CASSLDTTWDRGLEETQYF TRBJ2-5 TRBD1 many TRBV7-6
TGTGCCAGCAGTTACTCCTCCCGAAGCAATGAGCAGTTCTTC CASSYSSRSNEQFF TRBJ2-1 . . TRBV6-5
TGTGCCAGCAGGGCAGCGGGAGGAGAAGAGACCCAGTACTTC CASRAAGGEETQYF TRBJ2-5 TRBD2 few TRBV27
TGTGCCAGCAGTTACAGGGGGCACTATGGCTACACCTTC CASSYRGHYGYTF TRBJ1-2 TRBD1 many TRBV6-5
TGTGCCACCAGTGATGGGACTAGCGGGGTGCTGGTAGCAGATACGCAGTATTTT CATSDGTSGVLVADTQYF TRBJ2-3 TRBD2 few TRBV24-1
TGTGCCAGCAGCGCGTCGTCCGCCGGGGACACTGAAGCTTTCTTT CASSASSAGDTEAFF TRBJ1-1 . . TRBV3-1
TGCAGTGCCGGGACCCTTCAAGAGACCCAGTACTTC CSAGTLQETQYF TRBJ2-5 . many TRBV20-1
TGTGCCAGCAGCCTGACTAGCGGGAGGGCCAGGTGGAACACCGGGGAGCTGTTTTTT CASSLTSGRARWNTGELFF TRBJ2-2 TRBD2 many TRBV7-8
TGTGCCCGCCGACAGGGTTGGGGCAAAAACATTCAGTACTTC CARRQGWGKNIQYF TRBJ2-4 TRBD1 few TRBV12-3/TRBV12-4
TGTGCCAGCAGTGGCCGGGGAGTCAACGTCCTGACTTTC CASSGRGVNVLTF TRBJ2-6 . few TRBV6-1
TGTGCCAGCAGCCAAGATCATCAGGGCCCGATCTATGGCTACACCTTC CASSQDHQGPIYGYTF TRBJ1-2 . . TRBV4-2
TGTGCCAGCAGGATATCTAGGGGCACTGAAGCTTTCTTT CASRISRGTEAFF TRBJ1-1 . . TRBV12-3/TRBV12-4
TGTGCCAGCAGTGAATATATAGGAAAGGGGAACACCGGGGAGCTGTTTTTT CASSEYIGKGNTGELFF TRBJ2-2 . many TRBV25-1
TGCAGTGCTAAGCTGACTAGCGTTACAGATACGCAGTATTTT CSAKLTSVTDTQYF TRBJ2-3 TRBD2 few TRBV20-1
TGTGCCAGCAGGGGCCCCCATATGGCGGGAGGGCTCTACAATGAGCAGTTCTTC CASRGPHMAGGLYNEQFF TRBJ2-1 TRBD2 few TRBV28